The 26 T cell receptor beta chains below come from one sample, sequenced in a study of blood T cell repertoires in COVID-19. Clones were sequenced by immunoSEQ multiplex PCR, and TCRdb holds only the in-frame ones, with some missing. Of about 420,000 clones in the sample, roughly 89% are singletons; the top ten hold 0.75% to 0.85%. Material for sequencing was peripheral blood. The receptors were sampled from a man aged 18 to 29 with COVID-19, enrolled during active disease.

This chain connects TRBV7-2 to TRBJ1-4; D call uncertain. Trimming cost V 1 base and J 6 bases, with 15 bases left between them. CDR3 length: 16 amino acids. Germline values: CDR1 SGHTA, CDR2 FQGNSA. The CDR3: CASSLVRGYIDEKLFF. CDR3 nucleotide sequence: TGTGCCAGCAGCTTAGTTCGGGGTTATATTGATGAAAAACTGTTTTTT. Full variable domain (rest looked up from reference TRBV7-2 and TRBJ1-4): GAGVSQSPSNKVTEKGKDVELRCDPISGHTALYWYRQSLGQGLEFLIYFQGNSAPDKSGLPSDRFSAERTGGSVSTLTIQRTQQEDSAVYLCASSLVRGYIDEKLFFGSGTQLSVL.

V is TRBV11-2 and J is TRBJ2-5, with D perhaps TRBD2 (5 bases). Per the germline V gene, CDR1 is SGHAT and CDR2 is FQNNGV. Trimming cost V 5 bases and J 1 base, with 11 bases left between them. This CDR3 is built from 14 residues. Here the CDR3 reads CASSPEAIQETQYF. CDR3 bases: TGTGCCAGCAGCCCGGAGGCTATCCAAGAGACCCAGTACTTC.

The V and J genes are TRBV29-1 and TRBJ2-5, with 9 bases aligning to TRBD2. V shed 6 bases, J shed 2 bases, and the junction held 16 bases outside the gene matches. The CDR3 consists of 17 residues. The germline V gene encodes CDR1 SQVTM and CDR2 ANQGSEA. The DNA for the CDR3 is TGCAGCGTCGCCGGGACTAGCTCAACCCAACCTCAAGAGACCCAGTACTTC. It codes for CSVAGTSSTQPQETQYF. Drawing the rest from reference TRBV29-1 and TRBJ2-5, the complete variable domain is SAVISQKPSRDICQRGTSLTIQCQVDSQVTMMFWYRQQPGQSLTLIATANQGSEATYESGFVIDKFPISRPNLTFSTLTVSNMSPEDSSIYLCSVAGTSSTQPQETQYFGPGTRLLVL.

DNA for the CDR3: TGTGCCAGCTCGCACGACAGCGCCCCAACCACTGAAGCTTTCTTT. It encodes CASSHDSAPTTEAFF. This rearrangement joins TRBV11-2 to TRBJ1-1; perhaps TRBD1 as D (5 bases). Germline values: CDR1 SGHAT, CDR2 FQNNGV. Trimming removed 8 bases at V and 4 bases at J, with 20 bases between. The CDR3 sequence is 15 residues long. Complete variable domain (other parts from reference TRBV11-2 and TRBJ1-1): EAGVAQSPRYKIIEKRQSVAFWCNPISGHATLYWYQQILGQGPKLLIQFQNNGVVDDSQLPKDRFSAERLKGVDSTLKIQPAKLEDSAVYLCASSHDSAPTTEAFFGQGTRLTVV.

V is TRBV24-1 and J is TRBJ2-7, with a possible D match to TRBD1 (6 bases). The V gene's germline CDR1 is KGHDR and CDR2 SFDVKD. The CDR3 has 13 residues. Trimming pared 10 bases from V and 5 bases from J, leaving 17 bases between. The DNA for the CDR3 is TGTGCCACGGGGGCTAGGAATCAGGACGAGCAGTACTTC. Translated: CATGARNQDEQYF.

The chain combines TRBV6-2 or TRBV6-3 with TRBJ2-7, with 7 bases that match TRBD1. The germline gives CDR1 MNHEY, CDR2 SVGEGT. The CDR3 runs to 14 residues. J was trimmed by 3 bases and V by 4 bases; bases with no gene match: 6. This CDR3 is CASSSRDSHYEQYF. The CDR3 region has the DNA TGTGCCAGCAGTTCCCGGGACAGTCACTACGAGCAGTACTTC.

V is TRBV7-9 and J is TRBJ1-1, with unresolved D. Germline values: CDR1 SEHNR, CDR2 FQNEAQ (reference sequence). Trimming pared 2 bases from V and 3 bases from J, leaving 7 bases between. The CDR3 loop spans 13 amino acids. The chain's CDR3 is CASSLRVDTEAFF. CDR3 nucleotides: TGTGCCAGCAGCTTACGGGTGGACACTGAAGCTTTCTTT. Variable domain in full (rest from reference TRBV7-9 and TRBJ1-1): DTGVSQNPRHKITKRGQNVTFRCDPISEHNRLYWYRQTLGQGPEFLTYFQNEAQLEKSRLLSDRFSAERPKGSFSTLEIQRTEQGDSAMYLCASSLRVDTEAFFGQGTRLTVV.

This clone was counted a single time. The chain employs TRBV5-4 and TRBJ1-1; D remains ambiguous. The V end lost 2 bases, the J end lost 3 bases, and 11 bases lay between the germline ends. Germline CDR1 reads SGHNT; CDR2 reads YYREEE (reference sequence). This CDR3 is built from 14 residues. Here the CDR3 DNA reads TGTGCCAGCAGCTTATTTCGGAGGGACACTGAAGCTTTCTTT. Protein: CASSLFRRDTEAFF.

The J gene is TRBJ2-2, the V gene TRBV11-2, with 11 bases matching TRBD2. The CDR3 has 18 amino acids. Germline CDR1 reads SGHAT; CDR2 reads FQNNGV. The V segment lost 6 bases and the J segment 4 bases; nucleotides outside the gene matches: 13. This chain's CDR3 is CASRPISGGARGTGELFF. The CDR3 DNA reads TGTGCCAGCAGACCCATTAGCGGGGGGGCAAGGGGCACCGGGGAGCTGTTTTTT. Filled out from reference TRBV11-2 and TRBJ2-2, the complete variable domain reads EAGVAQSPRYKIIEKRQSVAFWCNPISGHATLYWYQQILGQGPKLLIQFQNNGVVDDSQLPKDRFSAERLKGVDSTLKIQPAKLEDSAVYLCASRPISGGARGTGELFFGEGSRLTVL.

This CDR3 is CASSLLLRRSYNEQFF. The DNA of the CDR3 is TGTGCCAGCAGCTTATTGTTGCGCCGATCCTACAATGAGCAGTTCTTC. The gene calls are TRBV7-8 and TRBJ2-1; no clear D gene. The germline V gene encodes CDR1 SGHVS and CDR2 FQNEAQ. The germline V and J ends were trimmed by 2 bases and 1 base, with 12 bases remaining between them. The CDR3 totals 16 residues. Based on the CDR3 plus reference TRBV7-8 and TRBJ2-1, the full variable domain is GAGVSQSPRYKVAKRGQDVALRCDPISGHVSLFWYQQALGQGPEFLTYFQNEAQLDKSGLPSDRFFAERPEGSVSTLKIQRTQQEDSAVYLCASSLLLRRSYNEQFFGPGTRLTVL.

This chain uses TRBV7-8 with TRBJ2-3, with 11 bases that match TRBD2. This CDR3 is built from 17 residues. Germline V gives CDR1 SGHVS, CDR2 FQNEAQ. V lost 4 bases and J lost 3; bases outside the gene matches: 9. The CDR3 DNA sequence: TGTGCCAGCAGCTCCCAAGCCCGACTAGCGGGAACAGATACGCAGTATTTT. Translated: CASSSQARLAGTDTQYF.

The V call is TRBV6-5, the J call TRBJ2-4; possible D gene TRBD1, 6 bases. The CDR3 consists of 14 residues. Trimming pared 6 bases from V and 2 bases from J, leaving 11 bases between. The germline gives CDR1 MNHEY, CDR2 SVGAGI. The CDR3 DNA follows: TGTGCCAGCAGCCTGGACAGCACCAAAAACATTCAGTACTTC. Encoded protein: CASSLDSTKNIQYF.

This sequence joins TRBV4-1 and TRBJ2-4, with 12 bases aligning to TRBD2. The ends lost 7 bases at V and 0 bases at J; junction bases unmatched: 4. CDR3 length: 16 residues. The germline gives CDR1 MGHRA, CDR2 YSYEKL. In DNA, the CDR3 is TGCGCCAGCAATCCGGGACTAGCGGGAGCCAAAAACATTCAGTACTTC. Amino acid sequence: CASNPGLAGAKNIQYF.

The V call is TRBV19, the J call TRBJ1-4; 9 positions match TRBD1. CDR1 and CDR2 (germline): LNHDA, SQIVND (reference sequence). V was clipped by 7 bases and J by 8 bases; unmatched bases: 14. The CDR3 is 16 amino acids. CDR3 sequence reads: CASTAVGTGRQEKLFF. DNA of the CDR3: TGTGCCAGTACCGCCGTTGGGACAGGGCGACAAGAAAAACTGTTTTTT.

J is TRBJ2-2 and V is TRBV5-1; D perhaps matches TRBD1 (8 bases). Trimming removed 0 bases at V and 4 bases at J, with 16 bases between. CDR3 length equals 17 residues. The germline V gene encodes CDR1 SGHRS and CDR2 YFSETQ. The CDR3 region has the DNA TGCGCCAGCAGCTTGGGGACAGGGAGGGAGAGCACCGGGGAGCTGTTTTTT. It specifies CASSLGTGRESTGELFF.

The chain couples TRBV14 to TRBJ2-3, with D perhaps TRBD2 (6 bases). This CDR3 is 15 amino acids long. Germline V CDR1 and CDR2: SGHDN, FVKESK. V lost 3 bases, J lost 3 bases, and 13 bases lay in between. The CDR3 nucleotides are TGTGCCAGCAGCCAGGAGGGGAGGCAAACAGATACGCAGTATTTT. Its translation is CASSQEGRQTDTQYF.

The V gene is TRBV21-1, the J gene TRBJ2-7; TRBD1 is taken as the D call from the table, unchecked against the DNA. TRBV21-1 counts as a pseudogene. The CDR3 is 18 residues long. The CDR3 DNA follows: TGTGCCAGCACCTTCTTCTTTCCGGGACAGGAGGCTCTACGGGAGCAGTACTTC. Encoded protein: CASTFFFPGQEALREQYF.

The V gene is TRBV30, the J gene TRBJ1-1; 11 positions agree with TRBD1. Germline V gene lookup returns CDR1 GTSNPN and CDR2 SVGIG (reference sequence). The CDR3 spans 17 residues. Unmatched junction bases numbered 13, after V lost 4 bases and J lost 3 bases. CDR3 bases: TGTGCCTGGAAGCTCGGGACAGGGGGTTTTGAGGACACTGAAGCTTTCTTT. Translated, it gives CAWKLGTGGFEDTEAFF. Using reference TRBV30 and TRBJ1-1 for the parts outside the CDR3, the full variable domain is SQTIHQWPATLVQPVGSPLSLECTVEGTSNPNLYWYRQAAGRGLQLLFYSVGIGQISSEVPQNLSASRPQDRQFILSSKKLLLSDSGFYLCAWKLGTGGFEDTEAFFGQGTRLTVV.

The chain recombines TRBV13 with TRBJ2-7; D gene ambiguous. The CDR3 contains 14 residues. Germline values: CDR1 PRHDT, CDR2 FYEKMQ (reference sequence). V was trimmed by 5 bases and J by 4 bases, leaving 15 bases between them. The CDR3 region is CASSVSVGLYEQYF. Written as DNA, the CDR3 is TGTGCCAGCAGCGTGAGTGTCGGGTTGTACGAGCAGTACTTC.

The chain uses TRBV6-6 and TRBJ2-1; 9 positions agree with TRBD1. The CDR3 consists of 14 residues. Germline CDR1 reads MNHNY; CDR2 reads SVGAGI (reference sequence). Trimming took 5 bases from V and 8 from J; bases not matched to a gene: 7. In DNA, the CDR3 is TGTGCCAGCAGTACGGGACAGGGTGGCCATGAGCAGTTCTTC. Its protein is CASSTGQGGHEQFF.

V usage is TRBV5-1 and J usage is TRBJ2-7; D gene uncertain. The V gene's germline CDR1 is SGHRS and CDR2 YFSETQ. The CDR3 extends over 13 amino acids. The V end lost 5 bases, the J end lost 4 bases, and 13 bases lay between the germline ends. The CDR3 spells CASRTDLPYEQYF. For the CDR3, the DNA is TGCGCCAGCAGGACTGATCTTCCTTACGAGCAGTACTTC.

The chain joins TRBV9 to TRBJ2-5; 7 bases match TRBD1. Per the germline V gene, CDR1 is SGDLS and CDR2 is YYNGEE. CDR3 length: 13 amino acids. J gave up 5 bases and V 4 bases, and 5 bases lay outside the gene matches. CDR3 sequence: CASSPGGFETQYF. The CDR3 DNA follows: TGTGCCAGCAGCCCAGGGGGTTTTGAGACCCAGTACTTC.

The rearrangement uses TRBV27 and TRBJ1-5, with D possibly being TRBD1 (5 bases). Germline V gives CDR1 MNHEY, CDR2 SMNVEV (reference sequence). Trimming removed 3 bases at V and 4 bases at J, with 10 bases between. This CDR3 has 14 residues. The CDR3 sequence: CASSLSGSNQPQHF. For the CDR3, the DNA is TGTGCCAGCAGTTTGTCAGGGTCTAATCAGCCCCAGCATTTT.

The CDR3 nucleotides are TGTGCCAGCAGCCCCCGGGATGCCTTAGAGACCCAGTACTTC. Translating gives CASSPRDALETQYF. The chain uses TRBV5-4 and TRBJ2-5, with D perhaps matching TRBD2 (5 bases). Germline V lookup: CDR1 SGHNT, CDR2 YYREEE (reference sequence). The CDR3 is made up of 14 amino acids. The ends were cut back, 4 bases at V and 4 bases at J, with 14 bases in the middle.

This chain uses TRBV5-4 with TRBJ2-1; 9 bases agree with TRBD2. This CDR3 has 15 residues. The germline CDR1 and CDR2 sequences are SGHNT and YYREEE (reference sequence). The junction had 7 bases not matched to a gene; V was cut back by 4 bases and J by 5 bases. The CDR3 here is CASSPRLAEHNEQFF. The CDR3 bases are TGTGCCAGCAGCCCACGACTAGCGGAACACAATGAGCAGTTCTTC.

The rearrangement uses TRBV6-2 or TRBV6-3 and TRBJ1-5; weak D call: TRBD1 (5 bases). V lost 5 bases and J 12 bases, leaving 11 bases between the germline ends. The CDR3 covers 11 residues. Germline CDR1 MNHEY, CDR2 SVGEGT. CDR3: CASSRGLIQHF. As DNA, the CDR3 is TGTGCCAGCAGTAGGGGACTGATCCAGCATTTT.